The 30 T cell receptor beta chains in this list originate from one sample, sequenced in a study of OX40 agonist ivuxolimab in advanced cancers. Produced via immunoSEQ multiplex PCR; TCRdb's table is partial and in-frame only. The sample consists of more than 80,000 clones, about 90% of them appearing once. Sequences were derived from CD4+ or CD8+ T cells sorted from blood, sampled in a trial of the OX40 agonist ivuxolimab. The source is an adult with an advanced solid tumor such as melanoma, head and neck, liver or kidney cancer.

This clone was seen more than once but under ten times. As DNA, the CDR3 is TGCGCCAGCAGCTTAAAGGGGGTAGCGGACAATCAGCCCCAGCATTTT. It specifies CASSLKGVADNQPQHF. The V gene is TRBV4-1, the J gene TRBJ1-5; the D gene is possibly TRBD1 (6 bases). The germline gives CDR1 MGHRA, CDR2 YSYEKL. Deletions cut 5 bases from V and 3 bases from J, with 17 bases between. CDR3 length equals 16 residues.

The chain couples TRBV27 to TRBJ2-2, with D tentatively TRBD2 (5 bases). Germline lookup yields CDR1 MNHEY and CDR2 SMNVEV (reference sequence). This CDR3 has 14 residues. Trimming took 5 bases from V and 5 from J, leaving 12 bases between them. The CDR3 region is CASSPMRVTGELFF. The CDR3 nucleotides read TGTGCCAGCAGTCCTATGAGGGTAACCGGGGAGCTGTTTTTT.

The rearrangement joins TRBV5-1 to TRBJ2-7, with D possibly matching TRBD1 (6 bases). CDR3 length: 12 residues. The germline gives CDR1 SGHRS, CDR2 YFSETQ. V lost 0 bases and J lost 6, with 7 bases in between. The CDR3 bases are TGCGCCAGCAGCTTGGAACAGGGCGAGCAGTACTTC. Translation gives CASSLEQGEQYF.

The chain links TRBV5-5 to TRBJ2-1; 11 nucleotides line up with TRBD2. With V trimmed by 0 bases and J by 11 bases, 7 bases remained unmatched. Germline loops: CDR1 SGHKS, CDR2 YYEKEE (reference sequence). The CDR3 runs to 15 residues. CDR3 bases: TGTGCCAGCAGCTTGGGACTGGGACTAGCGGAAAAGCAGTTCTTC. Its protein product is CASSLGLGLAEKQFF.

The J gene is TRBJ2-1, the V gene TRBV6-1; D is unresolved. This CDR3 has 13 amino acids. Trimming removed 8 bases from V and 10 bases from J, with 18 bases in between. Germline V CDR1 and CDR2: MNHNS, SASEGT. The DNA of the CDR3 is TGTGCCAGCGTTTCGGTTCATTTAGTAGAGCAGTTCTTC. Amino acids: CASVSVHLVEQFF.

V is TRBV4-2 and J is TRBJ2-1; the D is unclear. Germline V CDR1 and CDR2: LGHNA, YNFKEQ. Trimming pared 0 bases from V and 9 bases from J, leaving 9 bases between. The CDR3 is 13 residues long. The DNA of the CDR3 is TGTGCCAGCAGCCAAGACTGGGATCGTGAGCAGTTCTTC. This codes for CASSQDWDREQFF.

The V call is TRBV5-4, the J call TRBJ2-7; D remains unclear. The ends were cut back, 0 bases at V and 3 bases at J, with 1 base in the middle. Germline CDR1 SGHNT, CDR2 YYREEE (reference sequence). The CDR3 extends over 11 amino acids. The CDR3 nucleotides read TGTGCCAGCAGCTTGGGCTACGAGCAGTACTTC. Encoded protein: CASSLGYEQYF. The whole variable domain, remainder taken from reference TRBV5-4 and TRBJ2-7, is ETGVTQSPTHLIKTRGQQVTLRCSSQSGHNTVSWYQQALGQGPQFIFQYYREEENGRGNFPPRFSGLQFPNYSSELNVNALELDDSALYLCASSLGYEQYFGPGTRLTVT.

The V and J genes are TRBV19 and TRBJ1-1; D gene ambiguous. V was trimmed by 3 bases and J by 0 bases, leaving 17 bases between them. The CDR3 totals 17 residues. Germline lookup yields CDR1 LNHDA and CDR2 SQIVND (reference sequence). The CDR3 is CASSIKRRNGVNTEAFF. The CDR3 nucleotides are TGTGCCAGTAGTATCAAACGGCGTAATGGGGTGAACACTGAAGCTTTCTTT.

This chain joins TRBV11-2 and TRBJ1-5, with D possibly being TRBD1 (6 bases). Germline values: CDR1 SGHAT, CDR2 FQNNGV. The V and J ends lost 5 bases and 4 bases respectively, with 12 bases between them. CDR3 length: 14 residues. As DNA, the CDR3 is TGTGCCAGCAGCCCAGGGGCGGGGAATCAGCCCCAGCATTTT. Its protein product is CASSPGAGNQPQHF.

In this sample, this clone turned up once. The chain couples TRBV28 to TRBJ2-5, with 8 bases fitting TRBD1. Germline trimming cut 4 bases from V and 3 bases from J; bases unmatched to any gene: 1. The CDR3 spans 13 residues. Germline V gives CDR1 MDHEN, CDR2 SYDVKM. The CDR3 DNA reads as TGTGCCAGCAGTTCGGGACAGGAAGAGACCCAGTACTTC. Its protein is CASSSGQEETQYF.

This rearrangement joins TRBV7-2 to TRBJ2-5; weak D call: TRBD2 (6 bases). V lost 1 base and J 4 bases, leaving 7 bases between the germline ends. CDR1 is SGHTA and CDR2 is FQGNSA in the germline V gene. The CDR3 consists of 13 residues. As DNA, the CDR3 is TGTGCCAGCAGCTTAGGACTAGTAGAGACCCAGTACTTC. It codes for CASSLGLVETQYF. Full variable domain (remainder filled in from reference TRBV7-2 and TRBJ2-5): GAGVSQSPSNKVTEKGKDVELRCDPISGHTALYWYRQSLGQGLEFLIYFQGNSAPDKSGLPSDRFSAERTGGSVSTLTIQRTQQEDSAVYLCASSLGLVETQYFGPGTRLLVL.

The chain combines TRBV30 with TRBJ2-5; D tentatively reads TRBD1 or TRBD2 (6 bases each). V gave up 4 bases and J gave up 3 bases, with 18 bases separating them. The germline CDR1 and CDR2 sequences are GTSNPN and SVGIG (reference sequence). CDR3 size: 15 residues. This chain's CDR3 is CAWTSKGGREETQYF. In DNA form, the CDR3 reads TGTGCCTGGACCTCGAAGGGGGGCAGGGAAGAGACCCAGTACTTC.

The chain is built from TRBV28 and TRBJ1-1; 8 bases line up with TRBD1. J lost 5 bases, V lost 3 bases, and 8 bases had no gene match. This CDR3 region has 15 residues. Germline loops: CDR1 MDHEN, CDR2 SYDVKM. CDR3 DNA: TGTGCCAGCAGTTTGGGCACAGGGGGAAGAACTGAAGCTTTCTTT. This encodes CASSLGTGGRTEAFF.

The rearrangement joins TRBV5-4 to TRBJ2-3; 9 bases line up with TRBD1. Looked up from germline, CDR1 is SGHNT and CDR2 is YYREEE (reference sequence). Trimming at V came to 3 bases and at J to 4 bases, leaving 6 bases not matched to a gene. The CDR3 totals 15 residues. The CDR3 region has the DNA TGTGCCAGCAGCTCGGAACAGGGGGCATCAGATACGCAGTATTTT. It yields the protein CASSSEQGASDTQYF.

The chain combines TRBV6-6 with TRBJ2-2; 8 positions agree with TRBD2. V dropped 2 bases and J dropped 1; count of bases not matched to a gene: 3. Germline V gene data show CDR1 as MNHNY and CDR2 as SVGAGI (reference sequence). This CDR3 comprises 16 residues. The CDR3 bases are TGTGCCAGCAGTTACGGGGCGGGAGGGAACACCGGGGAGCTGTTTTTT. Translation: CASSYGAGGNTGELFF.

The chain couples TRBV5-1 to TRBJ1-5; TRBD1 aligns across 7 bases. CDR1 is SGHRS and CDR2 is YFSETQ in the germline V gene. J lost 3 bases, V lost 0 bases, and 9 bases had no gene match. This CDR3 contains 17 residues. CDR3 in amino acids: CASSLASHRGPNQPQHF. CDR3 nucleotide sequence: TGCGCCAGCAGCTTGGCCTCCCACAGGGGACCCAATCAGCCCCAGCATTTT.

This clone has a single count. This chain connects TRBV11-2 to TRBJ2-3; D gene ambiguous. Germline V gene lookup returns CDR1 SGHAT and CDR2 FQNNGV. The CDR3 runs to 14 residues. The V end lost 1 base, the J end lost 5 bases, and 10 bases lay between the germline ends. The CDR3 nucleotides are TGTGCCAGCAGCTTAGGTAGTAAGGTAGATACGCAGTATTTT. Its protein is CASSLGSKVDTQYF.

The rearrangement joins TRBV19 to TRBJ2-3, with TRBD2 matching 13 bases. The CDR3 length is 17 residues. V trimming: 4 bases; J trimming: 0 bases; junction bases outside the gene matches: 4. Germline assignment: CDR1 LNHDA and CDR2 SQIVND (reference sequence). The CDR3 is CASSTGLAGISTDTQYF. CDR3 sequence (DNA): TGTGCCAGTAGTACGGGACTAGCGGGAATCAGCACAGATACGCAGTATTTT.

This sequence joins TRBV7-9 and TRBJ2-2, with 10 bases that match TRBD1. The CDR3 is 15 amino acids. The germline V gene encodes CDR1 SEHNR and CDR2 FQNEAQ (reference sequence). Losses at the gene ends were 5 bases for V and 3 bases for J; bases not matched to a gene: 3. The CDR3 nucleotides are TGTGCCAGCAGCGTCGGACAGGGGGACACCGGGGAGCTGTTTTTT. It codes for CASSVGQGDTGELFF. The full variable domain, its missing parts supplied by reference TRBV7-9 and TRBJ2-2, is DTGVSQNPRHKITKRGQNVTFRCDPISEHNRLYWYRQTLGQGPEFLTYFQNEAQLEKSRLLSDRFSAERPKGSFSTLEIQRTEQGDSAMYLCASSVGQGDTGELFFGEGSRLTVL.

The chain couples TRBV7-2 to TRBJ1-2; D remains unclear. Germline loops: CDR1 SGHTA, CDR2 FQGNSA. Trimming left V 3 bases short and J 2 bases short, with 10 bases between. The CDR3 has 14 amino acids. As DNA, the CDR3 is TGTGCCAGCAGCTTCCGTCGGGGAAACTATGGCTACACCTTC. Its protein is CASSFRRGNYGYTF.

The gene calls are TRBV9 and TRBJ2-7; 13 bases are shared with TRBD2. Germline V CDR1 and CDR2: SGDLS, YYNGEE. This CDR3 spans 16 amino acids. V was pared by 4 bases and J by 3 bases, with 7 bases of the junction left unmatched. This CDR3 reads CASSPGTSGNIYEQYF. The CDR3 DNA follows: TGTGCCAGCAGCCCGGGGACTAGCGGGAATATCTACGAGCAGTACTTC.

The V call is TRBV5-1, the J call TRBJ2-1; D possibly uses TRBD1 or TRBD2 (5 bases each). CDR3 length equals 14 residues. Germline V gives CDR1 SGHRS, CDR2 YFSETQ. V was cut by 1 base and J by 7 bases, with 12 bases left in between. CDR3 sequence (DNA): TGCGCCAGCAGCTTGTTTGGCAGGGAGAATGAGCAGTTCTTC. Its protein is CASSLFGRENEQFF.

This clone has only a few counts. The rearrangement uses TRBV5-1 and TRBJ1-5; D remains ambiguous. This CDR3 comprises 15 residues. V lost 5 bases to trimming and J lost 0 bases, with 12 bases between them. Germline CDR1 is SGHRS and CDR2 is YFSETQ. The CDR3 sequence: CASSLGLSSNQPQHF. CDR3 DNA sequence: TGCGCCAGCAGTCTCGGATTGTCTAGCAATCAGCCCCAGCATTTT.

This clone was seen a few times. The rearrangement uses TRBV29-1 and TRBJ1-1; 8 bases are a match to TRBD1. Trimming cost V 6 bases and J 1 base; bases outside gene matches: 10. This CDR3 has 15 residues. The V gene's germline CDR1 is SQVTM and CDR2 ANQGSEA. CDR3 coding DNA: TGCAGCGTCCGAACCCAGGGGGCCGAGAACACTGAAGCTTTCTTT. Translation: CSVRTQGAENTEAFF.

The chain joins TRBV18 to TRBJ2-3; D may be TRBD1 (5 bases). This CDR3 spans 14 amino acids. CDR1 KGHSH and CDR2 LQKENI come from the germline V gene. V was trimmed by 4 bases and J by 3 bases, leaving 11 bases between them. CDR3 sequence: CASSRTQGTDTQYF. The CDR3 coding sequence is TGTGCCAGCTCACGAACCCAGGGTACAGATACGCAGTATTTT. Combining the CDR3 with reference TRBV18 and TRBJ2-3 gives the whole variable domain NAGVMQNPRHLVRRRGQEARLRCSPMKGHSHVYWYRQLPEEGLKFMVYLQKENIIDESGMPKERFSAEFPKEGPSILRIQQVVRGDSAAYFCASSRTQGTDTQYFGPGTRLTVL.

The V and J genes are TRBV28 and TRBJ1-2; D is unclear. Trimming stripped 9 bases from V and 7 bases from J, with 3 bases between. The germline V gene encodes CDR1 MDHEN and CDR2 SYDVKM. The CDR3 length is 8 residues. The CDR3 is CARAGYTF. DNA of the CDR3: TGTGCCAGAGCTGGCTACACCTTC.

V usage is TRBV27 and J usage is TRBJ1-1; 8 nucleotides align to TRBD1. Unmatched junction bases numbered 9, after V lost 6 bases and J lost 3 bases. Germline V gene sequence: CDR1 MNHEY, CDR2 SMNVEV (reference sequence). There are 15 residues in the CDR3. In DNA, the CDR3 is TGTGCCAGCAGCTTTGCAGGGGGCGCAGACACTGAAGCTTTCTTT. Amino acids: CASSFAGGADTEAFF.

J is TRBJ2-1 and V is TRBV7-9, with 12 bases lining up with TRBD2. The CDR3 totals 15 residues. V dropped 1 base and J dropped 5; count of bases not matched to a gene: 0. CDR1 SEHNR and CDR2 FQNEAQ come from the germline V gene (reference sequence). The CDR3 loop reads CASSLGTSGNNEQFF. Written as DNA, the CDR3 is TGTGCCAGCAGCTTAGGGACTAGCGGGAACAATGAGCAGTTCTTC.

The chain links TRBV10-3 to TRBJ1-1, with TRBD1 matching over 9 bases. The V gene end was trimmed by 10 bases and the J gene end by 1 base; junction bases not matched to a gene: 7. Germline V CDR1 and CDR2: ENHRY, SYGVKD. The CDR3 sequence is 14 residues long. The CDR3: CASQGQGPNTEAFF. CDR3 DNA: TGTGCCAGCCAGGGACAGGGCCCGAACACTGAAGCTTTCTTT.

The gene calls are TRBV30 and TRBJ2-1, with 7 bases identical to TRBD1. With V trimmed by 0 bases and J by 6 bases, 5 bases remained unmatched. The CDR3 has 14 residues. Germline V gene data show CDR1 as GTSNPN and CDR2 as SVGIG (reference sequence). CDR3 loop: CAWSVPGGINEQFF. The DNA of the CDR3 is TGTGCCTGGAGTGTACCAGGGGGAATCAATGAGCAGTTCTTC.